This TCR beta chain was captured by sequencing in a study of T cells in Graves' hyperthyroidism and ophthalmopathy (dated by TCRdb to the late 2010s). A note on the overall study: TCR V-J signatures able to tell the groups apart were searched for in a discovery cohort of approximately 95 patients, of whom more than 40 had Graves' ophthalmopathy and 55 to 65 had stable Graves' hyperthyroidism. Prospective prediction of ophthalmopathy was tested in an independent validation cohort of 18 to 20 hyperthyroidism patients and approximately 17 patients who later progressed to ophthalmopathy. The paper describes TCR Vbeta CDR3 sequencing of 135 peripheral blood samples, made up of roughly 40 ophthalmopathy patients, roughly 72 hyperthyroidism patients and 17 progressor patients. The 100 or so discovery patients were divided at random into training and test sets in a 7:3 ratio. Once sampling was done, hyperthyroidism patients were given methimazole at a starting dose of 30 mg daily, whereas ophthalmopathy patients were given high-dose intravenous methylprednisolone. Thyroid tissue and blood T-cell repertoires from roughly 6 Graves' hyperthyroidism patients were also compared in the study.

Notes on this clonotype: No cognate antigen has been identified for it. Nothing much larger sits one base from this clone, and base qualities are not available.

Exclusion was applied to patients with uncontrolled infections, other autoimmune diseases, pregnancy or lactation. Diagnoses were based on clinical symptoms, serum thyroxine and TRAb, thyroid ultrasound and orbital computed tomography. Total RNA was extracted with Trizol reagent, and quality was checked on an Agilent 2100 Bioanalyzer. Amplification of TCR beta CDR3 regions was carried out from RNA transcripts. The TCR CDR3 was subjected to a first round of RT-PCR using the HTBI primer set and the Qiagen OneStep RT-PCR kit. A second multiplex PCR round built the libraries, followed by size selection and purification. Libraries were sequenced paired-end with 100 bp reads on an Illumina HiSeq2000. The source study handled its data this way. SOAPnuke was used to process the raw data, throwing out any read that contained adapters or uncalled bases, had a mean Phred below 15, or lacked an exact constant-primer or identifier match. COPE v1.2.5 was used to merge the high-quality paired reads, and each unique nucleotide sequence was defined as a clonotype. MiTCR v1.1 was used to align the clonotypes against IMGT TRBV, TRBD and TRBJ reference segments. Only V-J combinations with frequency above 0.0001, covering 99.2% of repertoires, were analysed. The TCS score was defined as the ratio of F50 (clonal expansion) to E x V (chaos), calculated using BLOSUM62-based TCRdist between CDR3 peptides within each V-J. Welch's t-statistics and random forest reduced 500 to 550 V-J features to 10 to 15, which were used in a naive Bayes classifier (R e1071). The similarity between thyroid and blood repertoires was quantified using the Morisita-Horn index. TCRdb took the public reads, trimmed them with fastp at Q25, ran MiXCR for clone calling and kept in-frame beta chains. Rows with one shared CDR3 protein collapse into an entry with the most common genes and DNA. The V and J calls come from TCRdb's annotation, not from the publication. The sample profile shows 600,000 to 700,000 distinct CDR3 sequences; just under 45% of them were found once. The ten largest clonotypes hold approximately 7.2% of the sample.

Beyond this particular receptor, the publication reports: A 13 V-J signature model separated ophthalmopathy from stable hyperthyroidism, with roughly 88% sensitivity and roughly 82% specificity in cross-validation and 80%/75% in testing. Sample size was not statistically predetermined, and blinding of investigators to group allocation was not performed. Most expanded thyroid clonotypes (frequency above 0.001) were also found in blood, which suggests that blood repertoires may mirror thyroid immune responses. In validation, the model predicted progression to ophthalmopathy a median of about 6 months before onset, with over 55% sensitivity and roughly 77% specificity.

The TCR sequence derives from an adult man with Graves' disease, either hyperthyroidism or ophthalmopathy (not recorded which). What was sequenced was peripheral blood or thyroid tissue (not recorded which).

CDR3 reads: CASSLDSGGAEYGYTF. The DNA sequence is TGTGCCAGCAGTTTAGACTCAGGGGGCGCCGAATATGGCTACACCTTC. The chain is encoded by TRBV12-3 or TRBV12-4 joined to TRBJ1-2, and 8 bases in between align with TRBD1. Compared with germline, V lacks 1 base and J lacks 5 bases; bases without a gene match: 9. Inclusive of the bounding cysteine and phenylalanine, the CDR3 is 16 residues long. The sequence is cut down to CDR3 DNA, 48 bases in frame from base 1.